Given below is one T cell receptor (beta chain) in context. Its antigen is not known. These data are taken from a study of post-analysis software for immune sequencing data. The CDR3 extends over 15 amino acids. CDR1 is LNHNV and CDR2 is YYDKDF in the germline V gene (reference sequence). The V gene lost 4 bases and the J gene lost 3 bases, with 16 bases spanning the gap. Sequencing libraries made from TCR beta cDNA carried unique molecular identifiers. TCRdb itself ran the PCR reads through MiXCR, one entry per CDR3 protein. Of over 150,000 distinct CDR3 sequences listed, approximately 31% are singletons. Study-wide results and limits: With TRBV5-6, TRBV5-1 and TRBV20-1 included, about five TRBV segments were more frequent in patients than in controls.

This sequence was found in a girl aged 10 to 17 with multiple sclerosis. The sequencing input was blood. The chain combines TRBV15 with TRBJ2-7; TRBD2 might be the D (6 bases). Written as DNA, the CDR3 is TGTGCCACCAGCATCTACCGGGACTTCAACTACGAGCAGTACTTC. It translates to CATSIYRDFNYEQYF.